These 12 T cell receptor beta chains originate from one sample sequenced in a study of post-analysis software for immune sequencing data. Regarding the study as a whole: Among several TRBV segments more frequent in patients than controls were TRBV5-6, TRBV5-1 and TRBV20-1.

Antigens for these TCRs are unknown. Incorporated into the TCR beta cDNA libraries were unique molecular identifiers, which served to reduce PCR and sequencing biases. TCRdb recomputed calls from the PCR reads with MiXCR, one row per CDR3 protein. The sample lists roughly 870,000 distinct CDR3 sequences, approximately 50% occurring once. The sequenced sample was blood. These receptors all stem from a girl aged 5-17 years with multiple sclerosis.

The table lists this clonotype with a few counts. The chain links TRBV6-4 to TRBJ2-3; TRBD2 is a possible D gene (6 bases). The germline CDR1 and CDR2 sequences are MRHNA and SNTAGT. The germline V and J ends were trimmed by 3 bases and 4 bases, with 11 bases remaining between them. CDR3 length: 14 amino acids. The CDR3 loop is CASSEGGTADTQYF. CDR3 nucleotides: TGTGCCAGCAGTGAAGGCGGGACTGCAGATACGCAGTATTTT.

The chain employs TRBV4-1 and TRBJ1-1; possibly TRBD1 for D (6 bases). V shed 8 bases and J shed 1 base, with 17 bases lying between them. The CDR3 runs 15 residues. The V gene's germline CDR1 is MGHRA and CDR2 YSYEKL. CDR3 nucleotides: TGCGCCAGCTTTGACCGAAGGACAGCGAACACTGAAGCTTTCTTT. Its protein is CASFDRRTANTEAFF.

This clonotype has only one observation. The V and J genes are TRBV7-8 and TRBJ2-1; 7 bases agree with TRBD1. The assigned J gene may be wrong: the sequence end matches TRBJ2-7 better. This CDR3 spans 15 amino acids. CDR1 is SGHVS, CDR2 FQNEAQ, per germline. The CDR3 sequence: CASSLDRGAYNEQYF. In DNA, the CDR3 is TGTGCCAGCAGCTTAGACAGGGGAGCCTACAATGAGCAGTACTTC.

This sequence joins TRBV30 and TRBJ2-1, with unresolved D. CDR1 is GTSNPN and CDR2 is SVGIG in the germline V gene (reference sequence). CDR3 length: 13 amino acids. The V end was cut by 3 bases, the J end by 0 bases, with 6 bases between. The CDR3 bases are TGTGCCTGGAGCGCCAGCTCCTACAATGAGCAGTTCTTC. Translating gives CAWSASSYNEQFF.

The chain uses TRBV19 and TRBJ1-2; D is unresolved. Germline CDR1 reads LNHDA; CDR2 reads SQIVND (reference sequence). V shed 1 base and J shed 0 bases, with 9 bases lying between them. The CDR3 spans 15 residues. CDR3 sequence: CASSIGDPSNYGYTF. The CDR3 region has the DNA TGTGCCAGTAGTATAGGGGATCCATCTAACTATGGCTACACCTTC.

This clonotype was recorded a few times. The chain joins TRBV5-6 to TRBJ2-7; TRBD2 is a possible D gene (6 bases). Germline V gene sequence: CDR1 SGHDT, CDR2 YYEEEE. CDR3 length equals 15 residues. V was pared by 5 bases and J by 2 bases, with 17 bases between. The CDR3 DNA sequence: TGTGCCAGCAGAAAAGGCATGGAGGGTGCCTACGAGCAGTACTTC. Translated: CASRKGMEGAYEQYF.

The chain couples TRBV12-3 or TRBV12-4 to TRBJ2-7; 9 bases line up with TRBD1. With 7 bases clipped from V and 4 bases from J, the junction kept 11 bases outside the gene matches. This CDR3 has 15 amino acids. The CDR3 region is CASIRGDRGVYEQYF. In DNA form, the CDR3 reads TGTGCCAGCATTAGAGGTGACAGGGGGGTATACGAGCAGTACTTC.

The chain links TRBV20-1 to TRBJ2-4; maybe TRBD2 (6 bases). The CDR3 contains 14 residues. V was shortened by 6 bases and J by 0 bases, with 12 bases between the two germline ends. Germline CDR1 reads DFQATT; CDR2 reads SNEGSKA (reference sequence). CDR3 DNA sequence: TGCAGTGCCGCCAATAGCGGAGCCAAAAACATTCAGTACTTC. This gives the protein CSAANSGAKNIQYF.

The CDR3 nucleotides read TGCAGTGCTAGAGAGGGCGGAGTTCTTAGCAATCAGCCCCAGCATTTT. It specifies CSAREGGVLSNQPQHF. The genes are TRBV20-1 and TRBJ1-5; no clear D. Germline CDR1 is DFQATT and CDR2 is SNEGSKA (reference sequence). This CDR3 spans 16 amino acids. The germline V and J ends were trimmed by 0 bases and 0 bases, with 12 bases remaining between them.

The DNA of the CDR3 is TGCAGTGCTAGATCGGGGGAGGACTATGGCTACACCTTC. Translated: CSARSGEDYGYTF. V usage is TRBV20-1 and J usage is TRBJ1-2, with D possibly TRBD1 on 5 matching bases. V was shortened by 2 bases and J by 3 bases, with 10 bases between the two germline ends. Germline loops: CDR1 DFQATT, CDR2 SNEGSKA (reference sequence). The CDR3 contains 13 residues.

CDR3 region: CSATEDTEAFF. The CDR3 region has the DNA TGCAGTGCCACCGAGGACACTGAAGCTTTCTTT. The V gene is TRBV20-1, the J gene TRBJ1-1, with unresolved D. Germline values: CDR1 DFQATT, CDR2 SNEGSKA (reference sequence). The ends were cut back, 6 bases at V and 3 bases at J, with 8 bases in the middle. CDR3 length: 11 amino acids.

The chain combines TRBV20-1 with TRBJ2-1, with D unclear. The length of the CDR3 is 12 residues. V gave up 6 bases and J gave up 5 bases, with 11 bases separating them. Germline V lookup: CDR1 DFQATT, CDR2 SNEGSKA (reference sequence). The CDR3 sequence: CSAAVWDNEQFF. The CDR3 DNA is TGCAGTGCGGCCGTATGGGACAATGAGCAGTTCTTC.